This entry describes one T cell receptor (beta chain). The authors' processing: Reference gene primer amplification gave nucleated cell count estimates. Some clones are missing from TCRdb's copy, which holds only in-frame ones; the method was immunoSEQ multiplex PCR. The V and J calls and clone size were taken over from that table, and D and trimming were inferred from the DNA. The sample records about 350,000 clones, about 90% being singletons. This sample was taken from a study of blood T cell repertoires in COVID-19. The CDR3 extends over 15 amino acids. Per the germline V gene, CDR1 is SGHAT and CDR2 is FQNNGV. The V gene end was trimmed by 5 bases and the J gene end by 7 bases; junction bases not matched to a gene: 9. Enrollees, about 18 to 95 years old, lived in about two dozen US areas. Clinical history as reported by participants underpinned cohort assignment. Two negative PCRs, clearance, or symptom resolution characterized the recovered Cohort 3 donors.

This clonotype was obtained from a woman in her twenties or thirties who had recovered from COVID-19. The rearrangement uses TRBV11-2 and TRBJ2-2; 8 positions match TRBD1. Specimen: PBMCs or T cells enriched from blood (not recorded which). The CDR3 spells CASSPSDRANGELFF. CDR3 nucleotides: TGTGCCAGCAGCCCCTCGGACAGGGCAAACGGGGAGCTGTTTTTT.